A selection of T cell receptor beta chains follows, all from one sample in a study of control samples from healthy donors and cancer patients. Assay used: immunoSEQ multiplex PCR; TCRdb lists only in-frame clones, some missing. Here the sample spans tens of thousands of clones, around 85% being singletons. The sample taken for sequencing was PBMCs. These TCRs come from a man aged 65-85 years with lung cancer. CDR3s include the opening cysteine and the closing phenylalanine or tryptophan.

V gene	J gene	CDR3 protein
TRBV5-1	TRBJ1-4	CASSLGTGNEKLFF
TRBV13	TRBJ2-1	CASSNKATPYNEQFF
TRBV6-2/TRBV6-3	TRBJ1-5	CASSPDRADQPQHF
TRBV30	TRBJ1-2	CAWAMGTVGYTF
TRBV5-1	TRBJ2-1	CASSLGAAVLNEQFF
TRBV6-2/TRBV6-3	TRBJ2-1	CASSSSGAREEQFF
TRBV19	TRBJ2-7	CASSLLAGGAYEQYF
TRBV6-5	TRBJ2-1	CASSRPPGYNEQFF
TRBV5-1	TRBJ2-7	CASSGGQGSYEQYF
TRBV2	TRBJ1-6	CASNGLTGSPLHF
TRBV7-8	TRBJ2-5	CASSLVPGIETQYF
TRBV23-1	TRBJ1-4	CAERFPGQGSTNEKLFF
TRBV2	TRBJ2-2	CASRLTENTGELFF
TRBV12-3/TRBV12-4	TRBJ1-5	CAAVGVRNQPQHF
TRBV7-8	TRBJ2-7	CASSLGALNYEQYF
TRBV11-2	TRBJ2-5	CASSLVGGGAAETQYF
TRBV5-1	TRBJ2-7	CASSLGSTVVPGTGNYEQYF
TRBV4-1	TRBJ1-5	CASSQVRDQPQHF
TRBV24-1	TRBJ2-7	CATIPKGNSISYEQYF
TRBV27	TRBJ2-1	CASSFDRGAYNEQFF